This T cell receptor (beta chain) was identified in a study of T cell clones after liver transplantation. Study outcomes and limitations: Small, mixed patient groups and varying post-transplant times limit these conclusions.

Germline V CDR1 and CDR2: MNHEY, SVGAGI. The CDR3 is 16 amino acids. V shed 0 bases, J shed 2 bases, and the junction held 3 bases outside the gene matches. TCRdb's copy holds only in-frame clones and misses some; the assay was immunoSEQ multiplex PCR. Altogether roughly 51,000 clones are present, approximately 71% being singletons, with the ten largest covering around 9.4%. As for this clone: Its antigen is undetermined. Other DNA sequences from this sample encode an identical CDR3 as well.

The sample consisted of CD4+ T cells from blood, taken around 54 months after liver transplant. The V gene is TRBV6-5, the J gene TRBJ1-5, with 8 bases identical to TRBD1. The TCR comes from a human patient who received a liver transplant. The graft donor may have given rise to some T cells. The CDR3 nucleotides read TGTGCCAGCAGTTACTCTGGGACAGGCGGCAATCAGCCCCAGCATTTT. Protein product: CASSYSGTGGNQPQHF.